A selection of T cell receptor beta chains follows, all from one sample in a study of blood T cell repertoires in COVID-19. The assay was immunoSEQ multiplex PCR, and TCRdb's table has in-frame clones only and misses some. The sample records about 270,000 clones, around 86% being singletons. Sequencing was done on a sample of peripheral blood. The receptor source for this set is a man in his forties with active or convalescent COVID-19. Each CDR3 is given with its conserved first and last residue. The D gene is left open where the match is weak. Some rows mark clone size as missing; the rest say once, few, many or name a class of expanded clone.

J gene	V gene	clone size	D gene	CDR3 protein	CDR3 DNA
TRBJ2-7	TRBV7-2	.	.	CASSLMVDFGYEQYF	TGTGCCAGCAGCTTAATGGTCGACTTTGGCTACGAGCAGTACTTC
TRBJ2-1	TRBV3-1/TRBV3-2	.	TRBD2	CASSQVSGGYNEQFF	TGTGCCAGCAGCCAAGTGAGCGGGGGGTACAATGAGCAGTTCTTC
TRBJ2-5	TRBV7-3	.	TRBD2	CASSPGTSGRGQETQYF	TGTGCCAGCAGCCCAGGGACTAGCGGGAGGGGCCAAGAGACCCAGTACTTC
TRBJ1-6	TRBV3-1/TRBV3-2	.	.	CASSSNTPRSPLHF	TGTGCCAGCAGCTCGAATACCCCGCGTTCACCCCTCCACTTT
TRBJ1-4	TRBV7-9	.	.	CASSSPPGRSATNEKLFF	TGTGCCAGCAGCTCTCCTCCGGGGAGAAGTGCAACTAATGAAAAACTGTTTTTT
TRBJ2-5	TRBV5-5	once	.	CASSLRAEETQYF	TGTGCCAGCAGCTTGCGAGCGGAAGAGACCCAGTACTTC
TRBJ2-5	TRBV14	.	.	CASSPGRETQYF	TGTGCCAGCAGCCCGGGGAGGGAGACCCAGTACTTC
TRBJ2-1	TRBV4-1	.	.	CASSQEGSTGNEQFF	TGCGCCAGCAGCCAAGAAGGTAGTACGGGAAATGAGCAGTTCTTC
TRBJ1-1	TRBV11-1	.	TRBD1	CASSSADRGNTEAFF	TGTGCCAGCAGCTCGGCTGACAGGGGGAACACTGAAGCTTTCTTT
TRBJ2-1	TRBV5-6	.	.	CASSQQGRDEQFF	TGTGCCAGCAGTCAACAGGGTAGGGATGAGCAGTTCTTC
TRBJ1-4	TRBV6-1	.	.	CASSESTAPDEKLFF	TGTGCCAGCAGTGAATCGACAGCTCCGGATGAAAAACTGTTTTTT
TRBJ1-5	TRBV9	.	TRBD1	CASSVGQGQPQHF	TGTGCCAGCAGCGTGGGACAGGGACAGCCCCAGCATTTT
TRBJ1-2	TRBV24-1	.	.	CATSDPTGPDYGYTF	TGTGCCACCAGTGATCCGACAGGACCCGACTATGGCTACACCTTC
TRBJ2-5	TRBV25-1	once	TRBD2	CASSGAGLADQETQYF	TGTGCCAGCAGTGGGGCGGGACTAGCGGACCAAGAGACCCAGTACTTC
TRBJ1-2	TRBV28	.	.	CASQSGRDGYTF	TGTGCCAGCCAGTCCGGGAGGGATGGCTACACCTTC
TRBJ1-4	TRBV5-1	.	.	CASSLAPSVGIEGKLFF	TGCGCCAGCAGCTTGGCCCCGTCAGTGGGGATAGAGGGAAAACTGTTTTTT
TRBJ1-5	TRBV5-6	.	.	CASSFGRGRYQPQHF	TGTGCCAGCAGCTTCGGAAGGGGCCGATATCAGCCCCAGCATTTT
TRBJ1-1	TRBV25-1	.	.	CASSEYRQDTEAFF	TGTGCCAGCAGTGAATATCGACAGGACACTGAAGCTTTCTTT
TRBJ1-6	TRBV5-4	.	TRBD1	CASSPDTGGSYSPLHF	TGTGCCAGCAGCCCTGATACAGGGGGATCCTATTCACCCCTCCACTTT
TRBJ2-3	TRBV2	.	TRBD1	CASSQQGWSGDTQYF	TGTGCCAGCAGTCAACAGGGGTGGTCAGGAGATACGCAGTATTTT
TRBJ2-1	TRBV27	.	TRBD2	CASTPLAGAYNEQFF	TGTGCCAGCACCCCACTAGCGGGGGCCTACAATGAGCAGTTCTTC
TRBJ2-1	TRBV20-1	.	TRBD2	CSASPSGGWSEQFF	TGCAGTGCTAGTCCTAGCGGGGGTTGGAGTGAGCAGTTCTTC